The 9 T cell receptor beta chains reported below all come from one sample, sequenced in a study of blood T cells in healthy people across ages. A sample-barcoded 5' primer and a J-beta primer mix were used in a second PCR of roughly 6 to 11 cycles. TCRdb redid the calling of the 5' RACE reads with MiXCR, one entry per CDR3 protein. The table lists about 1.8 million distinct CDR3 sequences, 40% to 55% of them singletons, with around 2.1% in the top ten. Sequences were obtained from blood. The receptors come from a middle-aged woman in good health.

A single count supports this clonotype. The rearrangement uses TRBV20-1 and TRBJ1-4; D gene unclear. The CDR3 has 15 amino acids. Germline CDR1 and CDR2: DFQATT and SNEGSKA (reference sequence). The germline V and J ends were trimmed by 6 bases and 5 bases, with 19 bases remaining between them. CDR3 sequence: CSASKALGGNEKLFF. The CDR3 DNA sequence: TGCAGTGCGTCCAAGGCCCTAGGAGGGAATGAAAAACTGTTTTTT.

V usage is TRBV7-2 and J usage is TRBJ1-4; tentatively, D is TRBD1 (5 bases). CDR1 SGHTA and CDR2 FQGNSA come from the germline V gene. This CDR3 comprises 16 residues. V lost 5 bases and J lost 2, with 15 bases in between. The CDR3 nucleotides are TGTGCCAGCAGCATTAGGTCGGGGCTGACTAATGAAAAACTGTTTTTT. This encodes CASSIRSGLTNEKLFF.

CDR3 sequence reads: CSATALAGGIGETQYF. In DNA form, the CDR3 reads TGCAGTGCTACCGCACTAGCGGGGGGTATCGGGGAGACCCAGTACTTC. The gene calls are TRBV20-1 and TRBJ2-5; 12 nucleotides line up with TRBD2. Losses at the gene ends were 4 bases for V and 5 bases for J; bases not matched to a gene: 11. Germline-derived CDR1 and CDR2 are DFQATT and SNEGSKA (reference sequence). The length of the CDR3 is 16 residues.

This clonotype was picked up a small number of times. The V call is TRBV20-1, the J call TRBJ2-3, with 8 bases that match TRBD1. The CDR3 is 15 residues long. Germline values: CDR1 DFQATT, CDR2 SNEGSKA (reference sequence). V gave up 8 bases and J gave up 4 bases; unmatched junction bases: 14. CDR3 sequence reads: CSTVERQGFADTQYF. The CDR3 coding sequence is TGCAGTACCGTTGAGCGACAGGGGTTCGCAGATACGCAGTATTTT.

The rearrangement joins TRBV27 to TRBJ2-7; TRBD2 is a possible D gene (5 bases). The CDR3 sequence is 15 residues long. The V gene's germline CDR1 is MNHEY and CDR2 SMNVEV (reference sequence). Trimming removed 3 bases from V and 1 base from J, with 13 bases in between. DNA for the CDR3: TGTGCCAGCAGTTTTCGCACGGGAAAGTCCTACGAGCAGTACTTC. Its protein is CASSFRTGKSYEQYF.

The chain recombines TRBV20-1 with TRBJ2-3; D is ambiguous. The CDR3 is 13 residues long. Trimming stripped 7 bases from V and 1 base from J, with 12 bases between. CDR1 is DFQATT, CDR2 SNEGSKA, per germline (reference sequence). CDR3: CSGLPDGTDTQYF. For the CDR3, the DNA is TGCAGTGGGCTTCCGGACGGCACAGATACGCAGTATTTT.

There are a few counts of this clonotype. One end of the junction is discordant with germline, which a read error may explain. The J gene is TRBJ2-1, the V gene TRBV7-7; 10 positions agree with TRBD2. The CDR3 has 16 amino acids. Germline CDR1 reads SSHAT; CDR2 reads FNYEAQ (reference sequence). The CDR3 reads CASSPAPSGGHGEQFF. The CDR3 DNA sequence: TGTGCTAGCAGCCCGGCCCCTAGCGGGGGCCACGGGGAGCAGTTCTTC.

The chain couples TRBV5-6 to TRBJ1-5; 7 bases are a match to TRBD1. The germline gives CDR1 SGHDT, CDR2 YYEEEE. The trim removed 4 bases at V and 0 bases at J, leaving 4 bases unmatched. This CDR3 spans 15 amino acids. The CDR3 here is CASSMGQISNQPQHF. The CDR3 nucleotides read TGTGCCAGCAGCATGGGACAGATTAGCAATCAGCCCCAGCATTTT.

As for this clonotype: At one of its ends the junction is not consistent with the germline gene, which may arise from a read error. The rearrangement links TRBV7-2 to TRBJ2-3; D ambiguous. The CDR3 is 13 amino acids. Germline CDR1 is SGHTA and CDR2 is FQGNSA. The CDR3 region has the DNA TGTGCCGGCAGCTTGTCTCACACAGATACGCAGTATTTT. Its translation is CAGSLSHTDTQYF.